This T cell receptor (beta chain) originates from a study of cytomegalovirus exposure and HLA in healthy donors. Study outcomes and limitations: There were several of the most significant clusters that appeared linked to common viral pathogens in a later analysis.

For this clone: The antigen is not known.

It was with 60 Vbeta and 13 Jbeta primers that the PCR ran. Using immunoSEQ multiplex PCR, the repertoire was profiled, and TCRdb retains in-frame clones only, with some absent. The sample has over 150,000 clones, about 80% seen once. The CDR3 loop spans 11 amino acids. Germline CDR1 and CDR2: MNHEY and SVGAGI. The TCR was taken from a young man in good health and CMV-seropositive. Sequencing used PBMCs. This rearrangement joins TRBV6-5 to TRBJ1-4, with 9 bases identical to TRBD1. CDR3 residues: CDRGRGEKLFF. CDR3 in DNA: TGTGACAGGGGGCGAGGAGAAAAACTGTTTTTT.